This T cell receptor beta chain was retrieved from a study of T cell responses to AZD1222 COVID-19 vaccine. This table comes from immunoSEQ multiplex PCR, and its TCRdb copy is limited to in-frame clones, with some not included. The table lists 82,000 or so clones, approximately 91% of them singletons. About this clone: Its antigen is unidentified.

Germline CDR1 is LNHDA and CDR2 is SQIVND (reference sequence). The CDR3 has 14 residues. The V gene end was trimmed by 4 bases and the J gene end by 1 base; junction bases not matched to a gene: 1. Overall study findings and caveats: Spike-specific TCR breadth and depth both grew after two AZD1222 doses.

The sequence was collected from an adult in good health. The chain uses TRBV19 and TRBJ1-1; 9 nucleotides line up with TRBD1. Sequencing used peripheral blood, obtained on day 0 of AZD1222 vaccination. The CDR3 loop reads CASSTGQGNTEAFF. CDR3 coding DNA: TGTGCCAGTAGTACGGGACAGGGGAACACTGAAGCTTTCTTT.